The 21 T cell receptor beta chains reported below all come from one sample, sequenced in a study of read filtering for tumor transcriptome and immune sequencing. This library used roughly 370 ng RNA and molecular barcoded adaptors spanning alpha/delta and beta/gamma chains. TCRdb independently ran MiXCR on the reads; one entry per CDR3 protein. The table includes around 130,000 distinct CDR3 sequences, under 15% detected once. Sequenced: a population of CD138-negative cells sorted from bone marrow. These receptors came from a donor aged 40 or over with multiple myeloma.

Remarks on this clonotype: Since the CDR3 does not end with the conserved phenylalanine or tryptophan, this likely comes from a read error. This chain uses TRBV3-1 with TRBJ1-4; D is ambiguous. Trimming stripped 0 bases from V and 8 bases from J, with 4 bases between. The germline CDR1 and CDR2 sequences are LGHDT and YNNKEL (reference sequence). CDR3 length: 12 residues. The chain's CDR3 is CASSQDWEKLFI. The CDR3 DNA follows: TGTGCCAGCAGCCAAGATTGGGAAAAACTGTTTATT.

The V call is TRBV19, the J call TRBJ1-5; unclear D gene. CDR3 length equals 13 residues. The germline V gene encodes CDR1 LNHDA and CDR2 SQIVND (reference sequence). Trimming removed 3 bases at V and 4 bases at J, with 7 bases between. The CDR3 DNA is TGTGCCAGTAGTATTCAGCCGAATCAGCCCCAGCATTTT. Translation: CASSIQPNQPQHF.

This clonotype was detected many times. This rearrangement joins TRBV20-1 to TRBJ2-3; D gene unclear. Germline V gene lookup returns CDR1 DFQATT and CDR2 SNEGSKA (reference sequence). The CDR3 totals 15 residues. Trimming removed 5 bases at V and 2 bases at J, with 17 bases between. For the CDR3, the DNA is TGCAGTGCTGCCGGGCACCTACCCCTCACAGATACGCAGTATTTT. It translates to CSAAGHLPLTDTQYF.

This clonotype has a count of ten or more. The chain joins TRBV4-1 to TRBJ2-7, with 11 bases aligning to TRBD2. The germline gives CDR1 MGHRA, CDR2 YSYEKL. The V gene end was trimmed by 1 base and the J gene end by 3 bases; junction bases not matched to a gene: 8. CDR3 length equals 17 residues. The CDR3 spells CASSQGTSGRSFYEQYF. CDR3 DNA sequence: TGCGCCAGCAGCCAAGGGACTAGCGGGCGGTCCTTCTACGAGCAGTACTTC.

This clonotype was picked up many times. Compared with germline, one end of the junction differs, possibly owing to a read error. The rearrangement uses TRBV5-1 and TRBJ1-5; tentative D call: TRBD1 (5 bases). Germline loops: CDR1 SGHRS, CDR2 YFSETQ. The CDR3 has 14 residues. Here the CDR3 reads CASSLGGSNQPQHF. CDR3 DNA sequence: TGTGCCAGCAGTTTGGGGGGGAGCAATCAGCCCCAGCATTTT.

The sample holds many counts of this clonotype. This sequence joins TRBV7-3 and TRBJ2-3, with 7 bases that match TRBD1. The germline V gene encodes CDR1 SGHTA and CDR2 FQGTGA. CDR3 length: 15 amino acids. Trimming removed 5 bases from V and 4 bases from J; junction bases left unmatched: 9. CDR3 region: CASSRTRQGSDTQYF. The CDR3 bases are TGTGCCAGCAGCCGTACCCGACAGGGTTCAGATACGCAGTATTTT. Looking up the rest from reference TRBV7-3 and TRBJ2-3 gives the full variable domain: GAGVSQTPSNKVTEKGKYVELRCDPISGHTALYWYRQSLGQGPEFLIYFQGTGAADDSGLPNDRFFAVRPEGSVSTLKIQRTERGDSAVYLCASSRTRQGSDTQYFGPGTRLTVL.

About this clonotype: A much larger clone lies a single base off, so this may be a read error. The J gene is TRBJ2-2, the V gene TRBV30; D unresolved. Trimming removed 1 base from V and 0 bases from J, with 0 bases in between. The CDR3 extends over 12 amino acids. Germline V CDR1 and CDR2: GTSNPN, SVGIG (reference sequence). The CDR3 DNA follows: TGTGCCTGGAGTGCGAACACCGGGGAGCTGTTTTTT. Its translation is CAWSANTGELFF.

The sample holds many counts of this clonotype. V is TRBV29-1 and J is TRBJ2-3, with D unresolved. CDR3 size: 11 residues. From germline, CDR1 is SQVTM and CDR2 ANQGSEA. Trimming stripped 3 bases from V and 5 bases from J, with 6 bases between. The chain's CDR3 is CSVEAGDTQYF. The CDR3 DNA follows: TGCAGCGTTGAGGCTGGAGATACGCAGTATTTT.

This clonotype has a count of ten or more. The rearrangement uses TRBV12-3 or TRBV12-4 and TRBJ1-1; D remains ambiguous. Trimming took off 4 bases at V and 4 bases at J, with 10 bases between the two ends. This CDR3 is 13 amino acids long. CDR3 region: CASSSHIITEAFF. The CDR3 coding sequence is TGTGCCAGCAGTTCCCATATTATCACTGAAGCTTTCTTT.

Only a few counts were recorded for this clonotype. The gene calls are TRBV3-1 and TRBJ2-7; 8 bases line up with TRBD1. The junction had 12 bases not matched to a gene; V was cut back by 6 bases and J by 2 bases. Looked up from germline, CDR1 is LGHDT and CDR2 is YNNKEL (reference sequence). CDR3 length: 16 residues. For the CDR3, the DNA is TGTGCCAGCAGTCAAACCTCCGGGACAGGTACCTACGAGCAGTACTTC. Translated, it gives CASSQTSGTGTYEQYF.

This clonotype showed up many times. The chain joins TRBV28 to TRBJ2-7; 7 bases align to TRBD1. This CDR3 contains 14 residues. After removal of 3 bases from V and 6 bases from J, the junction contained 8 bases not matched to a gene. The germline V gene encodes CDR1 MDHEN and CDR2 SYDVKM. The CDR3 DNA sequence: TGTGCCAGCAGTTTGAGACAGGGCGCTCGCGAGCAGTACTTC. This translates into CASSLRQGAREQYF.

In its sample, this clonotype was seen many times. The chain recombines TRBV10-3 with TRBJ2-5; D might be TRBD1 (5 bases). V was clipped by 0 bases and J by 5 bases, with 13 bases between them. CDR3 length equals 15 residues. Germline assignment: CDR1 ENHRY and CDR2 SYGVKD. In DNA form, the CDR3 reads TGTGCCATCAGTGAGTCGGCCTTGCAGGGCGAGACCCAGTACTTC. Translated, it gives CAISESALQGETQYF.

The chain uses TRBV6-2 or TRBV6-3 and TRBJ2-3; 10 positions match TRBD2. Germline values: CDR1 MNHEY, CDR2 SVGEGT. CDR3 length equals 16 residues. V was pared by 0 bases and J by 4 bases, with 4 bases of the junction left unmatched. The CDR3 spells CASSYSSSGRPDTQYF. Here the CDR3 DNA reads TGTGCCAGCAGTTACTCGTCTAGCGGGAGACCAGATACGCAGTATTTT.

This clonotype occurred many times. The chain links TRBV20-1 to TRBJ1-5; 8 bases align to TRBD1. Germline V gene lookup returns CDR1 DFQATT and CDR2 SNEGSKA (reference sequence). The CDR3 runs 19 residues. The V and J ends lost 1 base and 0 bases, in that order; junction bases with no gene match: 14. The DNA for the CDR3 is TGCAGTGCTAGAGGGGGAGGCGACAGGGGCACGAATAGCAATCAGCCCCAGCATTTT. The encoded protein is CSARGGGDRGTNSNQPQHF.

The table lists this clonotype with many counts. This chain uses TRBV7-9 with TRBJ1-5, with no clear D. Germline lookup yields CDR1 SEHNR and CDR2 FQNEAQ (reference sequence). The CDR3 is made up of 14 amino acids. The ends were cut back, 5 bases at V and 1 base at J, with 9 bases in the middle. CDR3 sequence reads: CASSLTESNQPQHF. DNA for the CDR3: TGTGCCAGCAGCCTCACAGAAAGCAATCAGCCCCAGCATTTT. Based on the CDR3 plus reference TRBV7-9 and TRBJ1-5, the full variable domain is DTGVSQNPRHKITKRGQNVTFRCDPISEHNRLYWYRQTLGQGPEFLTYFQNEAQLEKSRLLSDRFSAERPKGSFSTLEIQRTEQGDSAMYLCASSLTESNQPQHFGDGTRLSIL.

This clonotype turned up a few times. The chain employs TRBV5-5 and TRBJ2-5; D is undetermined. The CDR3 is made up of 14 amino acids. Trimming stripped 4 bases from V and 2 bases from J, with 12 bases between. Looked up from germline, CDR1 is SGHKS and CDR2 is YYEKEE (reference sequence). The CDR3 bases are TGTGCCAGCAGCCGTAGGACCTTGCAAGAGACCCAGTACTTC. It codes for CASSRRTLQETQYF.

This clonotype has only a few counts. A single base separates this from a much larger clone, so it may be a read error. The genes are TRBV6-1 and TRBJ1-2; D is unclear. This CDR3 is 12 amino acids long. Trimming pared 11 bases from V and 5 bases from J, leaving 15 bases between. The V gene's germline CDR1 is MNHNS and CDR2 SASEGT. The CDR3 reads CACTTEIYGYTF. CDR3 bases: TGTGCCTGCACCACAGAGATTTATGGCTACACCTTC.

This clonotype has ten or more counts. The V gene is TRBV2, the J gene TRBJ2-3; D is ambiguous. Between the trimmed V and J ends, which lost 6 bases and 6 bases, there was a span of 13 bases. The CDR3 has 13 residues. Germline CDR1 reads SNHLY; CDR2 reads FYNNEI. CDR3 residues: CASRSRPQDTQYF. CDR3 nucleotides: TGTGCCAGCAGATCCAGACCACAGGATACGCAGTATTTT.

The table lists this clonotype with many counts. V usage is TRBV5-1 and J usage is TRBJ1-4; D unclear. The CDR3 loop spans 13 amino acids. The V gene lost 2 bases and the J gene lost 5 bases, with 7 bases spanning the gap. CDR1 and CDR2 (germline): SGHRS, YFSETQ. CDR3 in amino acids: CASSFSENEKLFF. CDR3 DNA: TGCGCCAGCAGCTTCTCAGAGAATGAAAAACTGTTTTTT.

This clonotype was counted only a few times. The chain is built from TRBV6-5 and TRBJ2-2; D remains ambiguous. The CDR3 extends over 14 amino acids. V was pared by 0 bases and J by 5 bases, with 7 bases between. Germline V lookup: CDR1 MNHEY, CDR2 SVGAGI. CDR3 nucleotide sequence: TGTGCCAGCAGTTACTCGAGAGGTACCGGGGAGCTGTTTTTT. This sequence encodes CASSYSRGTGELFF.

This clonotype was seen only a few times. The rearrangement links TRBV7-6 to TRBJ2-1, with TRBD2 identical over 8 bases. Trimming took 5 bases from V and 4 from J; bases not matched to a gene: 10. The CDR3 is 16 residues long. Germline V gene sequence: CDR1 SGHVS, CDR2 FNYEAQ. This CDR3 reads CASSNQPGLVYNEQFF. DNA of the CDR3: TGTGCCAGCAGCAACCAGCCGGGACTAGTGTACAATGAGCAGTTCTTC.